The 15 T cell receptor beta chains in this list originate from one sample, sequenced in a study of metastatic and nonmetastatic thyroid tumors. TCRdb re-clonotyped the PCR reads via MiXCR. The sample records 20,000 to 25,000 clones, approximately 22% being singletons. All patients reached thyroid surgery having received no treatment beforehand. Sequences were obtained from tumor tissue. These receptors all come from a female donor with papillary thyroid cancer or a benign thyroid nodule (not recorded which). Some clones in this sample may be carry-over from other donors' samples.

This clone has more than one count but fewer than ten. The junction shows a germline mismatch at one end, possibly a read error. The chain uses TRBV6-2 or TRBV6-3 and TRBJ1-2, with 9 nucleotides matching TRBD1. Germline CDR1 MNHEY, CDR2 SVGEGT. This CDR3 is built from 15 residues. CDR3: CASTDVGTGIYVYTF. The DNA of the CDR3 is TGTGCCAGCACCGACGTAGGGACAGGGATTTATGTCTACACCTTC.

This clone is labeled as medium-sized. The chain uses TRBV7-2 and TRBJ1-2; D is unresolved. The CDR3 contains 15 residues. Germline V lookup: CDR1 SGHTA, CDR2 FQGNSA. The V gene lost 2 bases and the J gene lost 4 bases, with 14 bases spanning the gap. The CDR3 DNA reads as TGTGCCAGCAGCTTATCCTCGGGAGGAGTCTATGGCTACACCTTC. Translated, it gives CASSLSSGGVYGYTF.

This chain joins TRBV11-2 and TRBJ2-7; D not resolved. Germline CDR1 is SGHAT and CDR2 is FQNNGV. The CDR3 covers 19 residues. V was shortened by 5 bases and J by 2 bases, with 28 bases between the two germline ends. The DNA for the CDR3 is TGTGCCAGCAGCCGTTCCGTCGCGGCCCCGACGCCAATTGCCTACGAGCAGTACTTC. It is translated as CASSRSVAAPTPIAYEQYF.

This clone occurred a few times. The junction does not match germline at one end; this may be a read error. This sample includes further DNA sequences coding for the same CDR3. The chain uses TRBV28 and TRBJ2-1; 9 positions agree with TRBD2. In germline, CDR1 is MDHEN, CDR2 SYDVKM. The CDR3 is made up of 15 amino acids. The CDR3 DNA reads as TGCGCCAGCGTGGCGGGAGGGCCCCTGAGCACTGAGCAGTTCTTC. Protein product: CASVAGGPLSTEQFF.

V is TRBV11-2 and J is TRBJ2-7, with a tentative D call TRBD2 (5 bases). This CDR3 has 18 amino acids. Germline assignment: CDR1 SGHAT and CDR2 FQNNGV. The V end lost 4 bases, the J end lost 6 bases, and 28 bases lay between the germline ends. Here the CDR3 DNA reads TGTGCCAGCAGCTGGGAGAATAGAGGGAGAAATTTCGGCATCGAGCAGTACTTC. Protein sequence: CASSWENRGRNFGIEQYF.

By its share, this clone is medium-sized. In DNA, the CDR3 is TGTGCCAGCAGTTTGGATACGCAGTATTTT. Protein sequence: CASSLDTQYF. The rearrangement links TRBV11-3 to TRBJ2-3; D gene uncertain. V lost 6 bases, J lost 6 bases, and 4 bases lay in between. The CDR3 has 10 amino acids. Germline V lookup: CDR1 SGHNT, CDR2 YENEEA.

This clone has only a few counts. The chain has TRBV10-3 and TRBJ2-7, with TRBD2 matching 7 bases. This CDR3 is 15 amino acids long. Per germline, CDR1 ENHRY and CDR2 SYGVKD. J was trimmed by 6 bases and V by 0 bases; bases with no gene match: 8. DNA of the CDR3: TGTGCCATCAGTGAGTCGGGGGGGATTAGAGCCGAGCAGTACTTC. It yields the protein CAISESGGIRAEQYF.

This clone was counted ten times or more. The rearrangement uses TRBV6-2 or TRBV6-3 and TRBJ1-5; unclear D gene. Trimming took 5 bases from V and 3 from J, leaving 8 bases between them. In germline, CDR1 is MNHEY, CDR2 SVGEGT. There are 13 residues in the CDR3. The CDR3 reads CASSLFDNQPQHF. CDR3 coding DNA: TGTGCCAGCAGTCTCTTCGACAATCAGCCCCAGCATTTT.

The chain joins TRBV4-2 to TRBJ2-3; 7 bases map to TRBD2. Germline V lookup: CDR1 LGHNA, CDR2 YNFKEQ. Unmatched junction bases numbered 7, after V lost 0 bases and J lost 4 bases. The CDR3 contains 16 residues. This CDR3 is CASSQDRGRGPDTQYF. The CDR3 bases are TGTGCCAGCAGCCAAGATCGAGGGAGGGGTCCAGATACGCAGTATTTT.

The chain uses TRBV6-1 and TRBJ1-1; TRBD1 agrees at 7 bases. Germline V gene sequence: CDR1 MNHNS, CDR2 SASEGT. This CDR3 region has 14 residues. The ends lost 4 bases at V and 1 base at J; junction bases unmatched: 3. Here the CDR3 DNA reads TGTGCCAGCAGTGTTCACAGGGGGAACACTGAAGCTTTCTTT. It encodes CASSVHRGNTEAFF.

Within the sample, this clone is medium-sized. The V call is TRBV7-2, the J call TRBJ2-3, with 9 bases aligning to TRBD2. Trimming took 4 bases from V and 1 from J; bases not matched to a gene: 9. CDR1 is SGHTA, CDR2 FQGNSA, per germline. This CDR3 comprises 17 residues. The chain's CDR3 is CASSWGGRLAGTDTQYF. The DNA of the CDR3 is TGTGCCAGCAGCTGGGGCGGGCGACTAGCGGGCACAGATACGCAGTATTTT.

This clone was recorded at least ten times. A much larger clone lies a single base off, so this may be a read error. The sample holds other DNA sequences that translate to the same CDR3. This chain joins TRBV3-1 and TRBJ1-6, with a weak D call TRBD1 (6 bases). In germline, CDR1 is LGHDT, CDR2 YNNKEL (reference sequence). The CDR3 is 14 residues long. V lost 8 bases, J lost 10 bases, and 18 bases lay in between. The DNA for the CDR3 is TGTGCCAGCCGTCGGGGGACACTAGAATCACCCCTCCACTTT. It encodes CASRRGTLESPLHF.

The chain joins TRBV12-3 or TRBV12-4 to TRBJ2-7; D is unclear. The CDR3 covers 13 residues. The V and J ends lost 3 bases and 1 base respectively, with 7 bases between them. The CDR3 spells CASSLTDSYEQYF. CDR3 nucleotides: TGTGCCAGCAGTTTGACGGATTCCTACGAGCAGTACTTC.

The chain links TRBV20-1 to TRBJ1-4; no reliable D call. Germline V gives CDR1 DFQATT, CDR2 SNEGSKA (reference sequence). The CDR3 length is 14 residues. Trimming pared 4 bases from V and 7 bases from J, leaving 16 bases between. The CDR3 DNA follows: TGCAGTGCTATTTATTCGTGGGGAACTGAAAAACTGTTTTTT. Its translation is CSAIYSWGTEKLFF.

In its sample, this clone was seen a few times. The chain joins TRBV10-3 to TRBJ2-2; TRBD2 matches 14 bases. This CDR3 comprises 17 residues. Germline values: CDR1 ENHRY, CDR2 SYGVKD. The trim removed 7 bases at V and 3 bases at J, leaving 7 bases unmatched. This CDR3 reads CAITSPGLAGDTGELFF. The CDR3 region has the DNA TGTGCCATCACCTCACCGGGACTAGCGGGAGACACCGGGGAGCTGTTTTTT.